Listed below are T cell receptor beta chains from one sample, sequenced in a study of response to subunit inactivated influenza vaccine. TCRdb itself ran the RT-PCR reads through MiXCR, one entry per CDR3 protein. The sample includes almost 600,000 distinct CDR3 sequences, less than 15% of them seen just once. Sequences were derived from PBMCs from blood, sampled less than 13 days after vaccination. The receptors come from a man aged 45-60 years who received an inactivated influenza vaccine. CDR3s include the opening cysteine and the closing phenylalanine or tryptophan. D genes are given only for firm matches. Clone size, where shown, is once, few, many, or a class for clones that have expanded.

j_call,v_call,clone_size,d_call,cdr3_aa,cdr3_nt
TRBJ2-5,TRBV4-1,.,TRBD1,CASSRIGTAQETQYF,TGCGCCAGCAGCCGTATTGGGACAGCCCAAGAGACCCAGTACTTC
TRBJ1-6,TRBV20-1,few,.,CSAVSGALSSPLHF,TGCAGTGCTGTATCCGGGGCTTTGAGTTCACCCCTCCACTTT
TRBJ1-5,TRBV12-3/TRBV12-4,many,.,CASSFRGNQPQHF,TGTGCCAGCAGTTTTAGGGGTAATCAGCCCCAGCATTTT
TRBJ2-1,TRBV7-8,.,TRBD2,CASSPRTSASSYNEQFF,TGTGCCAGCAGCCCGAGGACTAGCGCGAGCTCCTACAATGAGCAGTTCTTC
TRBJ2-7,TRBV20-1,few,.,CSGRASDEQYF,TGCAGTGGAAGGGCTAGCGACGAGCAGTACTTC
TRBJ2-7,TRBV29-1,.,TRBD1,CSARSRDRGRTYEQYF,TGCAGCGCCAGGTCCCGGGACAGGGGACGGACCTACGAGCAGTACTTC
TRBJ2-1,TRBV5-6,.,TRBD2,CASSWTTSGSYNEQFF,TGTGCCAGCAGCTGGACGACTAGCGGGAGTTACAATGAGCAGTTCTTC
TRBJ2-7,TRBV10-3,.,TRBD1,CAISETGGPYEQYF,TGTGCCATCAGCGAGACAGGGGGTCCCTACGAGCAGTACTTC
TRBJ1-5,TRBV6-5,.,.,CASSYARGQPQHF,TGTGCCAGCAGTTACGCCAGAGGCCAGCCCCAGCATTTT
TRBJ2-1,TRBV11-2,many,TRBD2,CASSLVGSAGGSYNEQFF,TGTGCCAGCAGCTTAGTTGGGTCGGCGGGGGGTTCCTACAATGAGCAGTTCTTC
TRBJ2-7,TRBV3-1,.,.,CASSRGPNRYF,TGTGCCAGCAGCCGTGGACCCAATAGGTACTTC
TRBJ2-7,TRBV12-3/TRBV12-4,few,.,CASTSSARGPYEQYF,TGTGCCAGCACCTCTAGCGCCAGGGGCCCCTACGAGCAGTACTTC
TRBJ2-7,TRBV18,.,.,CASSPSPGNKYEQYF,TGTGCCAGCTCACCTTCCCCGGGTAATAAGTACGAGCAGTACTTC
TRBJ2-7,TRBV12-3/TRBV12-4,few,.,CASSRNQYEQYF,TGTGCCAGCAGCAGAAACCAATACGAGCAGTACTTC
TRBJ2-7,TRBV20-1,few,.,CSASIRVPYEQYF,TGCAGTGCTAGTATACGGGTACCCTACGAGCAGTACTTC
TRBJ2-7,TRBV7-2,.,TRBD2,CASSTASGVSYEQYF,TGTGCCAGCAGCACTGCTAGCGGGGTCTCCTACGAGCAGTACTTC
TRBJ2-7,TRBV11-2,many,.,CASSPRLRGGSSYEQYF,TGTGCCAGCAGCCCCCGATTAAGGGGGGGGAGCTCCTACGAGCAGTACTTC
TRBJ2-3,TRBV28,once,.,CASSLDGGSGTQYF,TGTGCCAGCAGTTTAGATGGGGGATCGGGTACGCAGTATTTT
TRBJ2-7,TRBV20-1,.,TRBD2,CSATPGLAGRIPYEQYF,TGCAGTGCTACCCCGGGACTAGCGGGGCGGATCCCCTACGAGCAGTACTTC
TRBJ2-1,TRBV15,.,.,CATSRPTGFSYNEQFF,TGTGCCACCAGCAGACCTACAGGATTCTCCTACAATGAGCAGTTCTTC
TRBJ2-3,TRBV27,.,.,CASSLRLRDTQYF,TGTGCCAGCAGTTTACGTCTTCGGGATACGCAGTATTTT
TRBJ1-2,TRBV20-1,.,.,CSASGTEPYGYTF,TGCAGTGCTTCCGGGACGGAGCCCTATGGCTACACCTTC
TRBJ2-1,TRBV5-1,few,.,CASSGGSLGNEQFF,TGCGCCAGCAGCGGGGGGTCCTTGGGCAATGAGCAGTTCTTC
TRBJ2-2,TRBV4-3,few,.,CASSQDPHSTGELFF,TGCGCCAGCAGCCAAGATCCGCATTCTACCGGGGAGCTGTTTTTT
TRBJ1-4,TRBV4-3,.,.,CASSQYSGVREKLFF,TGCGCCAGCAGCCAATACTCAGGGGTCAGAGAAAAACTGTTTTTT
TRBJ2-1,TRBV10-3,many,.,CAISERGVREQFF,TGTGCCATCAGTGAAAGAGGAGTGAGGGAGCAGTTCTTC
TRBJ2-7,TRBV27,.,TRBD1,CASSFFTTGVSGEQYF,TGTGCCAGCAGTTTTTTTACGACAGGGGTGTCTGGCGAGCAGTACTTC
TRBJ2-1,TRBV5-1,few,TRBD2,CASSLGGSGGYREQFF,TGCGCCAGCAGCTTGGGTGGTAGCGGGGGTTACAGGGAGCAGTTCTTC
TRBJ2-3,TRBV20-1,few,.,CSARPGSTDTQYF,TGCAGTGCTAGACCCGGGAGCACAGATACGCAGTATTTT
TRBJ1-2,TRBV7-9,few,.,CASSPRPGGYTF,TGTGCCAGCAGCCCCAGACCGGGTGGCTACACCTTC
TRBJ2-1,TRBV5-6,.,.,CASSRTRGNTYNEQFF,TGTGCCAGCAGCCGGACTAGGGGGAACACCTACAATGAGCAGTTCTTC
TRBJ2-1,TRBV25-1,.,.,CASSGRDSYYNEQFF,TGTGCCAGCAGTGGCCGGGACTCCTACTACAATGAGCAGTTCTTC
TRBJ2-5,TRBV11-1,few,.,CASSRGDSIQETQYF,TGTGCCAGCAGCCGTGGCGACAGTATACAAGAGACCCAGTACTTC
TRBJ1-1,TRBV3-1,few,.,CASSQDWAYTEAFF,TGTGCCAGCAGCCAAGATTGGGCCTACACTGAAGCTTTCTTT
TRBJ2-5,TRBV6-6,few,.,CASSYSEETQYF,TGTGCCAGCAGTTACTCCGAAGAGACCCAGTACTTC
TRBJ2-7,TRBV7-9,.,.,CASSSSGGDSAYF,TGTGCCAGCAGCTCCTCGGGAGGGGACAGCGCTTACTTC
TRBJ2-7,TRBV11-2,.,TRBD2,CASSLDPGGLPSYEQYF,TGTGCCAGCAGCTTAGATCCGGGAGGACTACCCTCCTACGAGCAGTACTTC
TRBJ2-2,TRBV4-3,.,TRBD2,CASSLLAGSAGELFF,TGCGCCAGCAGCCTGCTAGCGGGCTCTGCCGGGGAGCTGTTTTTT
TRBJ2-2,TRBV28,few,TRBD1,CASLDRVGAGELFF,TGTGCCAGCCTGGACAGGGTTGGGGCCGGGGAGCTGTTTTTT
TRBJ2-7,TRBV20-1,.,.,CSARDPLSEQYF,TGCAGTGCTAGAGACCCTCTCTCCGAGCAGTACTTC
TRBJ2-7,TRBV6-2/TRBV6-3,many,TRBD2,CASSYSNPVTSGRRGSYEQYF,TGTGCCAGCAGTTACTCGAATCCAGTCACTAGCGGGAGAAGAGGTTCGTACGAGCAGTACTTC
TRBJ1-1,TRBV12-3/TRBV12-4,.,TRBD1,CASSPRTGGAEAFF,TGTGCCAGCAGTCCCCGGACAGGGGGGGCTGAAGCTTTCTTT
TRBJ1-5,TRBV7-2,few,.,CASSPGAGLNQPQHF,TGTGCCAGCAGCCCAGGGGCGGGGTTAAATCAGCCCCAGCATTTT
TRBJ1-5,TRBV27,few,TRBD1,CASSLSYRGVGQPQHF,TGTGCCAGCAGTTTATCTTACAGGGGGGTGGGTCAGCCCCAGCATTTT
TRBJ1-5,TRBV20-1,.,.,CSASVTVYQPQHF,TGCAGTGCTAGTGTCACAGTCTATCAGCCCCAGCATTTT
TRBJ2-1,TRBV30,few,.,CAWSRPGGGPYNEQFF,TGTGCCTGGAGCCGCCCGGGCGGGGGCCCCTACAATGAGCAGTTCTTC
TRBJ2-7,TRBV28,few,TRBD2,CASKLRLAGNSYEQYF,TGTGCCAGCAAATTGAGGCTAGCGGGAAATTCCTACGAGCAGTACTTC
TRBJ1-4,TRBV2,few,.,CASSDTGNEKLFF,TGTGCCAGCAGTGATACGGGGAATGAAAAACTGTTTTTT
TRBJ2-7,TRBV28,.,.,CASSLYAGYYEQYF,TGTGCCAGCAGTTTATACGCGGGTTACTACGAGCAGTACTTC
TRBJ2-3,TRBV15,.,.,CATSPRPHTADTQYF,TGTGCCACCAGCCCCCGCCCGCATACCGCAGATACGCAGTATTTT
TRBJ2-3,TRBV20-1,.,.,CSASRGQDTQYF,TGCAGTGCTAGTCGGGGGCAAGATACGCAGTATTTT
TRBJ2-1,TRBV20-1,.,TRBD2,CSVRGTSGGAKSYNEQFF,TGCAGTGTACGTGGGACTAGCGGGGGGGCCAAGTCCTACAATGAGCAGTTCTTC
TRBJ2-7,TRBV5-6,.,.,CASSLDLISYEQYF,TGTGCCAGCAGCTTGGATCTTATCTCTTACGAGCAGTACTTC
TRBJ1-6,TRBV12-2,many,.,CASRLHRDVDSPLHF,TGTGCAAGTCGCTTACACCGGGACGTCGATTCACCCCTCCACTTT
TRBJ1-6,TRBV5-1,.,.,CASSHDSRDSPLHF,TGCGCCAGCAGTCACGACAGTCGTGATTCACCCCTCCACTTT
TRBJ1-1,TRBV12-3/TRBV12-4,few,.,CASSRRARVTEAFF,TGTGCCAGCAGCCGACGGGCCAGGGTGACTGAAGCTTTCTTT